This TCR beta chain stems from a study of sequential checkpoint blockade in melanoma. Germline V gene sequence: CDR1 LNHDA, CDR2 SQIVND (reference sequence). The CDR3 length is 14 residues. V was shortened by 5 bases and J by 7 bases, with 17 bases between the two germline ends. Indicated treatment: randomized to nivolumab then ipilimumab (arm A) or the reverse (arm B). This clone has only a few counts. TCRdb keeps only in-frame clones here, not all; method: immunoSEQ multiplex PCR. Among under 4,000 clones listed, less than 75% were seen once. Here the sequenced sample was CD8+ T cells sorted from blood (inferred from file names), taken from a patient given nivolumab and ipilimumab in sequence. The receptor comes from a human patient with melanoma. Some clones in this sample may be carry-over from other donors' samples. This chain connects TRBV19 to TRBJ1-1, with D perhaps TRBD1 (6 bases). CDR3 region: CASSFRTELDEAFF. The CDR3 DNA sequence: TGTGCCAGTAGTTTCCGGACAGAGCTGGATGAAGCTTTCTTT.